The 18 T cell receptor beta chains presented below share a single source sample, sequenced in a study of shared clonotypes between healthy human individuals (dated by TCRdb to between 2020 and 2021). The protocol used for the library was the immunoSEQ multiplex PCR assay. What TCRdb holds here is the immuneACCESS table cut down to in-frame rearrangements. Part of the clones is not present; checked against another copy, under half of the missing clones reflect an unresolved V gene, and the others are unexplained. The sample table shows roughly 500,000 clones, and approximately 95% are seen once. The ten biggest clones cover approximately 0.067% of the sample. Material for sequencing was naive CD4+ T cells sorted from blood. The cell subset or site label on this specimen signifies: CD45RA+ positively selected. The receptors shown here come from a woman aged 30 to 39 in good health.

V usage is TRBV18 and J usage is TRBJ1-2, with D uncertain. The CDR3 extends over 12 amino acids. The V end was cut by 3 bases, the J end by 8 bases, with 10 bases between. Germline V CDR1 and CDR2: KGHSH, LQKENI. The CDR3 region has the DNA TGTGCCAGCTCACCTCCGGAGACGGGCTACACCTTC. It specifies CASSPPETGYTF.

The J gene is TRBJ1-6, the V gene TRBV4-1; D is unresolved. The CDR3 sequence is 18 residues long. Trimming shortened V by 3 bases and J by 0 bases, and 15 bases separated the two germline ends. CDR1 is MGHRA and CDR2 is YSYEKL in the germline V gene. CDR3 nucleotide sequence: TGCGCCAGCAGCCACGGCAGCCGAGATTACTCCTATAATTCACCCCTCCACTTT. This encodes CASSHGSRDYSYNSPLHF.

This clone has only one observation. The V gene is TRBV2, the J gene TRBJ2-7; D is ambiguous. The CDR3 length is 17 residues. Germline CDR1 reads SNHLY; CDR2 reads FYNNEI. Trimming took off 5 bases at V and 9 bases at J, with 29 bases between the two ends. The CDR3 region is CASSPNPFSAYPQVQYF. The CDR3 region has the DNA TGTGCCAGCAGTCCCAACCCCTTCTCGGCGTACCCTCAGGTGCAGTACTTC.

This sequence joins TRBV18 and TRBJ2-3; perhaps TRBD2 as D (6 bases). The CDR3 extends over 16 amino acids. Trimming left V 2 bases short and J 0 bases short, with 12 bases between. Germline V CDR1 and CDR2: KGHSH, LQKENI. The CDR3 reads CASSPGRTTSTDTQYF. The CDR3 coding sequence is TGTGCCAGCTCACCAGGGAGGACCACTAGCACAGATACGCAGTATTTT.

The chain couples TRBV28 to TRBJ1-2; 12 bases match TRBD1. The CDR3 is 15 residues long. Unmatched junction bases numbered 4, after V lost 3 bases and J lost 5 bases. Germline V gene data show CDR1 as MDHEN and CDR2 as SYDVKM. CDR3: CASSFSGQGAYGYTF. The DNA for the CDR3 is TGTGCCAGCAGTTTTTCGGGACAGGGGGCTTATGGCTACACCTTC.

The chain combines TRBV28 with TRBJ2-6; 7 bases match TRBD1. The CDR3 runs to 14 residues. Unmatched junction bases numbered 3, after V lost 7 bases and J lost 3 bases. Germline V gives CDR1 MDHEN, CDR2 SYDVKM. In DNA form, the CDR3 reads TGTGCCAGCATGGGACAGCGTGGGGCCAACGTCCTGACTTTC. Translated, it gives CASMGQRGANVLTF. Looking up the rest from reference TRBV28 and TRBJ2-6 gives the full variable domain: DVKVTQSSRYLVKRTGEKVFLECVQDMDHENMFWYRQDPGLGLRLIYFSYDVKMKEKGDIPEGYSVSREKKERFSLILESASTNQTSMYLCASMGQRGANVLTFGAGSRLTVL.

In DNA form, the CDR3 reads TGTGCCAGCAGCTTAGAAGAGAAGGGACTAGCGGTTATTTACGAGCAGTACTTC. The encoded protein is CASSLEEKGLAVIYEQYF. This chain joins TRBV7-4 and TRBJ2-5; 11 bases line up with TRBD2. TRBJ2-7 matches the DNA end more closely, so the J call is doubtful. Germline V gene sequence: CDR1 SGHVT, CDR2 SQSDAQ. The CDR3 has 18 residues.

The chain carries TRBV27 and TRBJ2-3; D uncertain. The CDR3 covers 15 residues. Trimming left V 5 bases short and J 2 bases short, with 14 bases between. The V gene's germline CDR1 is MNHEY and CDR2 SMNVEV (reference sequence). The DNA of the CDR3 is TGTGCCAGCAGTCTTGGTGGATTAGACACAGATACGCAGTATTTT. This sequence encodes CASSLGGLDTDTQYF.

The chain is built from TRBV28 and TRBJ1-3; D not resolved. V dropped 7 bases and J dropped 4 bases, with 11 bases sitting between them. In germline, CDR1 is MDHEN, CDR2 SYDVKM. CDR3 length equals 13 residues. The CDR3 spells CASITSDGNTIYF. In DNA form, the CDR3 reads TGTGCCAGCATTACCTCTGACGGAAACACCATATATTTT.

The V gene is TRBV28, the J gene TRBJ1-5; 7 bases line up with TRBD1. Trimming at V came to 4 bases and at J to 4 bases, leaving 1 base not matched to a gene. There are 13 residues in the CDR3. CDR1 and CDR2 from the germline V gene are MDHEN and SYDVKM. The CDR3 DNA follows: TGTGCCAGCAGTTCACAGGGGAATCAGCCCCAGCATTTT. It yields the protein CASSSQGNQPQHF.

The V call is TRBV4-1, the J call TRBJ1-1, with D tentatively TRBD1 (5 bases). Trimming pared 1 base from V and 8 bases from J, leaving 5 bases between. Looked up from germline, CDR1 is MGHRA and CDR2 is YSYEKL. The CDR3 has 11 amino acids. CDR3 sequence reads: CASSQGTEAFF. The CDR3, as DNA: TGCGCCAGCAGCCAAGGGACAGAAGCTTTCTTT.

The chain combines TRBV10-2 with TRBJ2-5; D not certain. The V end lost 10 bases, the J end lost 2 bases, and 11 bases lay between the germline ends. Germline V gene data show CDR1 as WSHSY and CDR2 as SAAADI. The CDR3 is made up of 12 amino acids. CDR3 sequence reads: CATDGPQETQYF. In DNA, the CDR3 is TGCGCCACCGACGGCCCTCAAGAGACCCAGTACTTC.

This chain connects TRBV6-1 to TRBJ1-5, with D maybe TRBD1 (6 bases). This CDR3 has 15 residues. Germline V gives CDR1 MNHNS, CDR2 SASEGT. Trimming shortened V by 2 bases and J by 2 bases, and 10 bases separated the two germline ends. The CDR3 sequence is CASSEKEGGNQPQHF. CDR3 in DNA: TGTGCCAGCAGTGAAAAGGAGGGGGGCAATCAGCCCCAGCATTTT.

This clone was observed a single time. For the CDR3, the DNA is TGTGCCAGCAGCCAAAGGGGGTTGATAAACACTGAAGCTTTCTTT. Translation gives CASSQRGLINTEAFF. V is TRBV14 and J is TRBJ1-1, with a tentative D call TRBD1 (6 bases). Trimming left V 2 bases short and J 2 bases short, with 12 bases between. The length of the CDR3 is 15 residues. Germline V gene sequence: CDR1 SGHDN, CDR2 FVKESK.

This chain links TRBV2 with TRBJ1-1, with D perhaps matching TRBD1 (6 bases). Trimming took off 6 bases at V and 4 bases at J, with 18 bases between the two ends. This CDR3 contains 15 residues. Looked up from germline, CDR1 is SNHLY and CDR2 is FYNNEI. The CDR3 protein is CASRLRDIRGTEAFF. DNA for the CDR3: TGTGCCAGCAGACTCCGGGACATCAGGGGCACTGAAGCTTTCTTT.

This sequence joins TRBV9 and TRBJ2-7; 7 bases map to TRBD1. There are 16 residues in the CDR3. The germline V gene has CDR1 SGDLS and CDR2 YYNGEE. J lost 9 bases, V lost 1 base, and 16 bases had no gene match. CDR3 sequence: CASSVTHGTDLRGQYF. The CDR3 nucleotides are TGTGCCAGCAGCGTAACGCACGGGACAGACCTACGAGGGCAGTACTTC.

This CDR3 is CASSPNQANTEAFF. The CDR3 nucleotides read TGTGCCAGCTCACCAAATCAGGCGAACACTGAAGCTTTCTTT. The V and J genes are TRBV18 and TRBJ1-1; no definite D call. The CDR3 runs to 14 residues. Germline loops: CDR1 KGHSH, CDR2 LQKENI. Trimming removed 2 bases from V and 1 base from J, with 8 bases in between.

The chain uses TRBV7-2 and TRBJ1-5; no clear D. Per germline, CDR1 SGHTA and CDR2 FQGNSA. Trimming took 0 bases from V and 1 from J, leaving 7 bases between them. CDR3 length equals 15 residues. The chain's CDR3 is CASSLASASNQPQHF. DNA of the CDR3: TGTGCCAGCAGCTTAGCCAGTGCGAGCAATCAGCCCCAGCATTTT.